The text below deals with one TCR beta chain. The antigen is undetermined. This sample was included in a study of T cell responses to AZD1222 COVID-19 vaccine. Study-wide points: Seropositive AZD1222 recipients at baseline numbered only 6 or 7. Sampling captured repertoires only after the peak T cell response. Unmutated variant regions are reportedly the target of nearly half of TCRs that are spike-specific. CD4 TCRs covered the whole spike, strongest at regions 160-218 and 743-854.

TCRdb's table, derived via immunoSEQ multiplex PCR, lists solely in-frame clones and lacks some. The table records some 130,000 clones, approximately 80% of them present only once. This CDR3 comprises 17 residues. Germline CDR1 is KGHSH and CDR2 is LQKENI. The V gene end was trimmed by 3 bases and the J gene end by 5 bases; junction bases not matched to a gene: 14. The specimen comprised peripheral blood, sampled on day 0 of AZD1222 vaccination. The receptor was derived from an adult in good health. The chain links TRBV18 to TRBJ2-7; 9 nucleotides agree with TRBD1. The CDR3 sequence is CASSPTRIGTGFNEQYF. The CDR3 DNA is TGTGCCAGCTCACCGACGCGAATCGGGACAGGGTTTAACGAGCAGTACTTC.